This passage covers 10 T cell receptor beta chains from one sample sequenced in a study of T cell responses to AZD1222 COVID-19 vaccine. Libraries were prepared by immunoSEQ multiplex PCR; TCRdb keeps only in-frame clonotypes and omits some of them. This sample has about 130,000 clones, with roughly 90% found just once. Sequenced material: peripheral blood, taken on day 0 of AZD1222 vaccination. The receptors come from an adult in good health.

The CDR3: CASSQEGFSFSGNTIYF. For the CDR3, the DNA is TGCGCCAGCAGCCAAGAGGGTTTTTCGTTCTCTGGAAACACCATATATTTT. This chain connects TRBV4-1 to TRBJ1-3; D unresolved. CDR3 length equals 17 residues. The ends were cut back, 0 bases at V and 0 bases at J, with 12 bases in the middle. The germline CDR1 and CDR2 sequences are MGHRA and YSYEKL.

The chain uses TRBV28 and TRBJ1-2; 8 nucleotides agree with TRBD1. Germline loops: CDR1 MDHEN, CDR2 SYDVKM. V was clipped by 6 bases and J by 0 bases; unmatched bases: 9. The CDR3 is made up of 16 amino acids. In nucleotides, the CDR3 is TGTGCCAGCAGCCGGATCGCAGGGGGCCCTAACTATGGCTACACCTTC. This sequence encodes CASSRIAGGPNYGYTF.

The chain combines TRBV3-1 (or the pseudogene TRBV3-2) with TRBJ1-1, with 7 bases that match TRBD1. Germline V gives CDR1 LGHDT, CDR2 YNNKEL (reference sequence). With V trimmed by 3 bases and J by 0 bases, 7 bases remained unmatched. The length of the CDR3 is 16 residues. The CDR3 coding sequence is TGTGCCAGCAGCCAGGTCCGTGGACAGGTGAACACTGAAGCTTTCTTT. Translated: CASSQVRGQVNTEAFF.

The chain couples TRBV28 to TRBJ1-2; unclear D gene. The CDR3 is made up of 14 amino acids. V lost 6 bases to trimming and J lost 8 bases, with 19 bases between them. The germline gives CDR1 MDHEN, CDR2 SYDVKM. The CDR3 protein is CASRSPVPAVGYTF. CDR3 bases: TGTGCCAGCAGATCCCCAGTCCCGGCGGTCGGCTACACCTTC.

This chain uses TRBV2 with TRBJ2-3; no reliable D call. V lost 6 bases to trimming and J lost 5 bases, with 12 bases between them. Germline assignment: CDR1 SNHLY and CDR2 FYNNEI. The CDR3 is 13 residues long. CDR3 coding DNA: TGTGCCAGCAGGGTCCCCTGGGAAGATACGCAGTATTTT. Translated, it gives CASRVPWEDTQYF.

V and J are TRBV27 and TRBJ2-7; 7 positions match TRBD2. V gave up 5 bases and J gave up 0 bases; unmatched junction bases: 1. The CDR3 covers 13 residues. The germline V gene encodes CDR1 MNHEY and CDR2 SMNVEV (reference sequence). CDR3: CASSSGISYEQYF. CDR3 DNA sequence: TGTGCCAGCAGTAGCGGGATCTCCTACGAGCAGTACTTC.

This clone was recorded a few times. The chain uses TRBV29-1 and TRBJ2-7, with D perhaps TRBD1 or TRBD2 (6 bases each). Germline CDR1 and CDR2: SQVTM and ANQGSEA. V was trimmed by 6 bases and J by 2 bases, leaving 14 bases between them. CDR3 length: 13 amino acids. The CDR3 loop is CSVQGGTTYEQYF. The CDR3 DNA reads TGCAGCGTGCAAGGGGGGACAACCTACGAGCAGTACTTC.

The chain recombines TRBV27 with TRBJ2-1; TRBD2 is a possible D gene (5 bases). The ends were cut back, 2 bases at V and 9 bases at J, with 11 bases in the middle. This CDR3 is 13 amino acids long. Germline CDR1 MNHEY, CDR2 SMNVEV (reference sequence). The CDR3 loop is CASSLGESGEQFF. CDR3 bases: TGTGCCAGCAGTTTAGGAGAAAGCGGTGAGCAGTTCTTC.

The chain uses TRBV18 and TRBJ1-1; no firm D call. Germline V gene data show CDR1 as KGHSH and CDR2 as LQKENI. There are 14 residues in the CDR3. Trimming left V 3 bases short and J 12 bases short, with 20 bases between. The DNA of the CDR3 is TGTGCCAGCTCACCTACCTCTGGGGAGACGGGATCTTTCTTT. This encodes CASSPTSGETGSFF.

This rearrangement joins TRBV2 to TRBJ1-5, with unresolved D. Trimming shortened V by 7 bases and J by 0 bases, and 13 bases separated the two germline ends. Germline V gene data show CDR1 as SNHLY and CDR2 as FYNNEI. The CDR3 has 15 residues. CDR3 amino acids: CASIGPQNSNQPQHF. The CDR3 bases are TGTGCCAGCATAGGTCCCCAGAATAGCAATCAGCCCCAGCATTTT.